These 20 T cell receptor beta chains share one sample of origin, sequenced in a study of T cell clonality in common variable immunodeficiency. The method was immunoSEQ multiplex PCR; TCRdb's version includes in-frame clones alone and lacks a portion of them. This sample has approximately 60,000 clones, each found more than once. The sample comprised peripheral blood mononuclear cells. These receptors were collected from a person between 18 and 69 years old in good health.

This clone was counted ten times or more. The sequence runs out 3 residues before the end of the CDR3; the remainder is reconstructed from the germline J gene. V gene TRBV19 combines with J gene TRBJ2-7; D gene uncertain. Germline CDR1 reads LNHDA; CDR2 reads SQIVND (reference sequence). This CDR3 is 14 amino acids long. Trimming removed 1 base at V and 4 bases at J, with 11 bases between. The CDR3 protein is CASSIAPEAYEQYF. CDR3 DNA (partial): TGTGCCAGTAGTATAGCCCCGGAAGCGTACGAG.

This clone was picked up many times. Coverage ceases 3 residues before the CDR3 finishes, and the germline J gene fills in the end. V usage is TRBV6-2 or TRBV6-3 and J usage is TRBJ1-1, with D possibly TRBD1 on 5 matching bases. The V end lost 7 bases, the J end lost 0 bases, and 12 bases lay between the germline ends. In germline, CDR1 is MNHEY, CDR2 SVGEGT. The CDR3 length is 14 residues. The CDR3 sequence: CASTPSGVNTEAFF. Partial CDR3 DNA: TGTGCCAGCACTCCCTCGGGGGTGAACACTGAA.

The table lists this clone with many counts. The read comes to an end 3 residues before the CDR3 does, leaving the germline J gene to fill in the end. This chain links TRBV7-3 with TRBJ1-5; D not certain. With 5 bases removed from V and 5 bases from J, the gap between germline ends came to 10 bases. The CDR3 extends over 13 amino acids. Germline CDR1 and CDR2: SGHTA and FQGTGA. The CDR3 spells CASSLRSDQPQHF. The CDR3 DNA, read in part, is TGTGCCAGCAGCCTTCGGTCGGATCAGCCC.

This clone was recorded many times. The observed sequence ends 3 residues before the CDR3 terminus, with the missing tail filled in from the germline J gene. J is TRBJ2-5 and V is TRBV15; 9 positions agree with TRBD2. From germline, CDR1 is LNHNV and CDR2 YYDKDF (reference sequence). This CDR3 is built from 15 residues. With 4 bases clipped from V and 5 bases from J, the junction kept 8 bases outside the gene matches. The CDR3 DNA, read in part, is TGTGCCACCAGCATCGGCGGGGGGGCCACGGAGACC. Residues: CATSIGGGATET. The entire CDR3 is CATSIGGGATETQYF.

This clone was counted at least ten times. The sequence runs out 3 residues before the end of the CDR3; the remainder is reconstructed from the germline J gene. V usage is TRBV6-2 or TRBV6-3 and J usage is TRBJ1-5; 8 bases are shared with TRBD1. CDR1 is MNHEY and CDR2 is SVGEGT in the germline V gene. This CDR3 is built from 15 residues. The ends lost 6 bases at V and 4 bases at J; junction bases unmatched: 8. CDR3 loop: CASRLTGEGNQPQHF. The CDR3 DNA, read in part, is TGTGCCAGCAGGCTGACAGGGGAGGGGAATCAGCCC.

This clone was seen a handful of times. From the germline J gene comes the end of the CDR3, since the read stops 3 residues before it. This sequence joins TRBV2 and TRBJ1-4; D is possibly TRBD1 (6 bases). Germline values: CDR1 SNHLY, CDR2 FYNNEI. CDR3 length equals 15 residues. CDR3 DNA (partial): TGTGCCAGCAGTCCGGACAGCTCCTATAATTCACCA. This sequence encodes CASSPDSSYNSP. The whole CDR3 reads CASSPDSSYNSPLFF.

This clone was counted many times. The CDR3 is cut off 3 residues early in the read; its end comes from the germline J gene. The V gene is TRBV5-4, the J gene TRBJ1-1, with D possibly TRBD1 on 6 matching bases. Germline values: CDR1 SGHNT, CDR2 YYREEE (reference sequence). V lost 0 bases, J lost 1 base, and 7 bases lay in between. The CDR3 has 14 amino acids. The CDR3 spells CASSLARGNTEAFF. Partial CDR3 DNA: TGTGCCAGCAGCTTGGCCAGGGGGAACACTGAA.

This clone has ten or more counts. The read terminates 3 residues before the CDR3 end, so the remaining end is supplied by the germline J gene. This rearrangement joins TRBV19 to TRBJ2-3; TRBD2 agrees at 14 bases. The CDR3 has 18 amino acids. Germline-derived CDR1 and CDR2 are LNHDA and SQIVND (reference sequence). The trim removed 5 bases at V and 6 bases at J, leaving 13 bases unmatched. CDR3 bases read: TGTGCCAGTAGTGGGCTAGGACTAGCGGGAGGCGCATTTGATACG. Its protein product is CASSGLGLAGGAFDT. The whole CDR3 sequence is CASSGLGLAGGAFDTQYF.

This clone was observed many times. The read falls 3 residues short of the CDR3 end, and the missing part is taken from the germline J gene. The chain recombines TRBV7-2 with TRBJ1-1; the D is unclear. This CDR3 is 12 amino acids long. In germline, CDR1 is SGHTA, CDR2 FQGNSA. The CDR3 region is CASSPLVRQAFF. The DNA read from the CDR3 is TGTGCCAGCAGCCCTCTAGTCAGACAA.

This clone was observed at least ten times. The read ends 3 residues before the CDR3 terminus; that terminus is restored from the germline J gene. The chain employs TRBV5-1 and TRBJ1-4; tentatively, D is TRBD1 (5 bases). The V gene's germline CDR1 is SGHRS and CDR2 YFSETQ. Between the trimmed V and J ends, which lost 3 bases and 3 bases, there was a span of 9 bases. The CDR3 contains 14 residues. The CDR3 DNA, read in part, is TGCGCCAGCAGCTACAGACAGTCTAATGAAAAA. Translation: CASSYRQSNEK. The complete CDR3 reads CASSYRQSNEKLFF.

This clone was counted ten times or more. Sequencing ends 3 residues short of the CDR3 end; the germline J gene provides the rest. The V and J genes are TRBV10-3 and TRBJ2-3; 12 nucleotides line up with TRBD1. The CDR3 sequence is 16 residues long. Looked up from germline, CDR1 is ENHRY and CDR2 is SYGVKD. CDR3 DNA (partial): TGTGCCATCAAAGGGACAGGGGGCGCGAGGGAAGAGACG. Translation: CAIKGTGGAREET. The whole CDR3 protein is CAIKGTGGAREETQYF.

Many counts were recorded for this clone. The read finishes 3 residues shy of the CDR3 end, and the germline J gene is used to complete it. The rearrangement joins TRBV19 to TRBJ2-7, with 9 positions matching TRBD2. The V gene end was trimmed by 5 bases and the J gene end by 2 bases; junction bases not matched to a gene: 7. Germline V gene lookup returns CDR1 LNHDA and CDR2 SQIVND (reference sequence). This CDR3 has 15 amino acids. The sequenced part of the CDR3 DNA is TGTGCCAGTAGTCTATTAGCGGGAGATGCCTACGAG. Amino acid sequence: CASSLLAGDAYE. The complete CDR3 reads CASSLLAGDAYEQYF. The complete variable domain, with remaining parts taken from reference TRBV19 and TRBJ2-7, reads DGGITQSPKYLFRKEGQNVTLSCEQNLNHDAMYWYRQDPGQGLRLIYYSQIVNDFQKGDIAEGYSVSREKKESFPLTVTSAQKNPTAFYLCASSLLAGDAYEQYFGPGTRLTVT.

CDR3 bases read: TGTGCCAGTAGTCGCGGGACAGTGAACACTGAA. It translates to CASSRGTVNTE. The whole CDR3 protein is CASSRGTVNTEAFF. The rearrangement joins TRBV19 to TRBJ1-1, with 7 bases fitting TRBD1. The read falls 3 residues short of the CDR3 end, and the missing part is taken from the germline J gene. The germline V gene has CDR1 LNHDA and CDR2 SQIVND (reference sequence). The CDR3 sequence is 14 residues long. Germline trimming cut 5 bases from V and 0 bases from J; bases unmatched to any gene: 3. The full variable domain, in which reference TRBV19 and TRBJ1-1 provide the parts outside the CDR3, is DGGITQSPKYLFRKEGQNVTLSCEQNLNHDAMYWYRQDPGQGLRLIYYSQIVNDFQKGDIAEGYSVSREKKESFPLTVTSAQKNPTAFYLCASSRGTVNTEAFFGQGTRLTVV.

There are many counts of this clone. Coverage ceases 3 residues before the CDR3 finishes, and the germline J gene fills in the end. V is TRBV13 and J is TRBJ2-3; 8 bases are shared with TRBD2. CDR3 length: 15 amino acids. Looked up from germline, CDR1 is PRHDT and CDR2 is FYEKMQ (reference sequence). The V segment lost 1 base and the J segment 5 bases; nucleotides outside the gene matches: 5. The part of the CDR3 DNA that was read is TGTGCCAGCAGCTTAGTGACGCTAGCGGGAGATACG. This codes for CASSLVTLAGDT. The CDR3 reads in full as CASSLVTLAGDTQYF.

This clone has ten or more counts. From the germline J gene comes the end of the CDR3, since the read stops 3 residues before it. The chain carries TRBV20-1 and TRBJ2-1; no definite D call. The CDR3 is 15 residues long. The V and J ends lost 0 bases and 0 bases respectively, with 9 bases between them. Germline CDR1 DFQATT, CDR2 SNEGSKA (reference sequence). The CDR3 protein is CSARDGAVSYNEQFF. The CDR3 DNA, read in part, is TGCAGTGCTAGAGATGGCGCGGTCTCCTACAATGAG.

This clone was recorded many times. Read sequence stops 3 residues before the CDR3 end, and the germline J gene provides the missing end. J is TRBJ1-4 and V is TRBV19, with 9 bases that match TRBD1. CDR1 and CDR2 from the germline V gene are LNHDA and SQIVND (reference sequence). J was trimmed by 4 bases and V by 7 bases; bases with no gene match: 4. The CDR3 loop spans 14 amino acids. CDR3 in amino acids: CASTPDRGNEKLFF. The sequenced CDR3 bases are TGTGCCAGTACCCCGGACAGGGGTAATGAAAAA.

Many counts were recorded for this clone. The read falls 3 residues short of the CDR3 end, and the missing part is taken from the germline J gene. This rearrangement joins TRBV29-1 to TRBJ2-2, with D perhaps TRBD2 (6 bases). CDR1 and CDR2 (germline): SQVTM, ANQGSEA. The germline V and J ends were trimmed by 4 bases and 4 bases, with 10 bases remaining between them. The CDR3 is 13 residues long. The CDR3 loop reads CSVGEDITGELFF. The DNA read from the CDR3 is TGCAGCGTTGGGGAGGACATCACCGGGGAG.

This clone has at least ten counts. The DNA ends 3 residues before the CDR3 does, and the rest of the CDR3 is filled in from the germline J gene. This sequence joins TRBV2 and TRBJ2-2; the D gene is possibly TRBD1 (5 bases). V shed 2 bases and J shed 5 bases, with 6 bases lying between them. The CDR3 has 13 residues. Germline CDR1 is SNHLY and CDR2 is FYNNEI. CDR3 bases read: TGTGCCAGCAGTGAACAGGGTACCGGGGAG. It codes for CASSEQGTGE. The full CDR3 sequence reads CASSEQGTGELFF.

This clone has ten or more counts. Incomplete CDR3 DNA: TGCAGCGTGGTCCCGGGACAGGGTGCTGGGTCTGAA. As protein: CSVVPGQGAGSE. The whole CDR3 sequence reads CSVVPGQGAGSEAFF. V and J are TRBV29-1 and TRBJ1-1, with 9 bases that match TRBD1. Sequencing ends 3 residues short of the CDR3 end; the germline J gene provides the rest. The ends lost 6 bases at V and 6 bases at J; junction bases unmatched: 14. The CDR3 has 15 residues. Germline loops: CDR1 SQVTM, CDR2 ANQGSEA. The full variable domain, in which reference TRBV29-1 and TRBJ1-1 provide the parts outside the CDR3, is SAVISQKPSRDICQRGTSLTIQCQVDSQVTMMFWYRQQPGQSLTLIATANQGSEATYESGFVIDKFPISRPNLTFSTLTVSNMSPEDSSIYLCSVVPGQGAGSEAFFGQGTRLTVV.

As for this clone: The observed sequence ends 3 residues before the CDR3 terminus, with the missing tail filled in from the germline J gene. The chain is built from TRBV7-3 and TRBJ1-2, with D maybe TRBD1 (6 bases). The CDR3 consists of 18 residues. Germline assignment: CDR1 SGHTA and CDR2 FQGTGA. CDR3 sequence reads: CASSSLGQRVTSYNDYTF. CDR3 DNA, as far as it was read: TGTGCCAGCAGCTCCCTTGGACAGCGCGTTACCTCCTACAATGAC. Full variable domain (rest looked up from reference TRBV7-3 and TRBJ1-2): GAGVSQTPSNKVTEKGKYVELRCDPISGHTALYWYRQSLGQGPEFLIYFQGTGAADDSGLPNDRFFAVRPEGSVSTLKIQRTERGDSAVYLCASSSLGQRVTSYNDYTFGSGTRLTVV.